Listed below are T cell receptor beta chains from one sample, sequenced in a study of CD8 T cells in ankylosing spondylitis. TCRdb itself ran the 5' RACE reads through MiXCR, one entry per CDR3 protein. The sample contains about 330,000 distinct CDR3 sequences, 7.5% to 9% of which appear only once. The material sequenced was blood, either unsorted or a sorted T cell fraction (not recorded which). These receptors originate from a male donor with ankylosing spondylitis. CDR3s include the opening cysteine and the closing phenylalanine or tryptophan. A D gene is named only where the DNA matches it firmly. The size entry is marked missing in some rows and otherwise reads once, few, many or a size class.

D gene: TRBD2
V gene: TRBV29-1
clone size: many
J gene: TRBJ2-1
CDR3 protein: CSVGGLADYNEQFF
CDR3 DNA: TGCAGCGTTGGGGGACTAGCGGACTACAATGAGCAGTTCTTC

D gene: TRBD1
V gene: TRBV20-1
clone size: .
J gene: TRBJ2-7
CDR3 protein: CSARGQPLGGEQYF
CDR3 DNA: TGCAGTGCCAGGGGACAGCCTCTGGGTGGCGAGCAGTACTTC

D gene: .
V gene: TRBV6-2/TRBV6-3
clone size: many
J gene: TRBJ2-2
CDR3 protein: CASSLDFGGELFF
CDR3 DNA: TGTGCCAGCAGTTTGGACTTTGGCGGGGAGCTGTTTTTT

D gene: .
V gene: TRBV4-1
clone size: many
J gene: TRBJ1-5
CDR3 protein: CASSQVTGNQPQHF
CDR3 DNA: TGCGCCAGCAGCCAAGTGACAGGTAATCAGCCCCAGCATTTT

D gene: .
V gene: TRBV7-6
clone size: many
J gene: TRBJ2-5
CDR3 protein: CASSARETQYF
CDR3 DNA: TGTGCCAGCAGTGCCAGAGAGACCCAGTACTTC

D gene: .
V gene: TRBV2
clone size: few
J gene: TRBJ1-4
CDR3 protein: CASSNPRVNEKLFF
CDR3 DNA: TGTGCCAGCAGTAACCCTAGGGTTAATGAAAAACTGTTTTTT

D gene: .
V gene: TRBV20-1
clone size: .
J gene: TRBJ2-1
CDR3 protein: CSAALLTENEQFF
CDR3 DNA: TGCAGTGCTGCTCTTTTGACAGAGAATGAGCAGTTCTTC

D gene: TRBD2
V gene: TRBV12-3/TRBV12-4
clone size: many
J gene: TRBJ2-1
CDR3 protein: CASRGLADSYNEQFF
CDR3 DNA: TGTGCCAGCAGGGGACTAGCGGACAGCTACAATGAGCAGTTCTTC

D gene: .
V gene: TRBV28
clone size: few
J gene: TRBJ2-7
CDR3 protein: CASSLHTDTSYEQYF
CDR3 DNA: TGTGCCAGCAGTTTACACACGGATACCTCCTACGAGCAGTACTTC

D gene: .
V gene: TRBV12-3/TRBV12-4
clone size: few
J gene: TRBJ2-3
CDR3 protein: CASSFATDTQYF
CDR3 DNA: TGTGCCAGCAGTTTCGCCACAGATACGCAGTATTTT

D gene: .
V gene: TRBV2
clone size: many
J gene: TRBJ1-1
CDR3 protein: CASSYLESDTEAFF
CDR3 DNA: TGTGCCAGCAGTTATCTAGAATCCGACACTGAAGCTTTCTTT

D gene: .
V gene: TRBV15
clone size: .
J gene: TRBJ2-2
CDR3 protein: CATSRDLTDTGELFF
CDR3 DNA: TGTGCCACCAGCAGAGATCTGACAGACACCGGGGAGCTGTTTTTT

D gene: .
V gene: TRBV2
clone size: .
J gene: TRBJ2-7
CDR3 protein: CASSDPNREYSYEQYF
CDR3 DNA: TGTGCCAGCAGTGACCCGAACAGGGAATACTCCTACGAGCAGTACTTC

D gene: TRBD1
V gene: TRBV27
clone size: .
J gene: TRBJ2-2
CDR3 protein: CASRRGTVLPGELFF
CDR3 DNA: TGTGCCAGCAGACGTGGGACAGTACTCCCCGGGGAGCTGTTTTTT

D gene: .
V gene: TRBV6-2/TRBV6-3
clone size: .
J gene: TRBJ2-2
CDR3 protein: CASRTGTAITGELFF
CDR3 DNA: TGTGCCAGCAGGACCGGGACGGCGATCACCGGGGAGCTGTTTTTT

D gene: .
V gene: TRBV2
clone size: many
J gene: TRBJ2-5
CDR3 protein: CASSRGRGETQYF
CDR3 DNA: TGTGCCAGCAGCCGGGGCCGAGGGGAGACCCAGTACTTC

D gene: .
V gene: TRBV27
clone size: few
J gene: TRBJ2-1
CDR3 protein: CASSLEGGSFSYNEQFF
CDR3 DNA: TGTGCCAGCAGTTTAGAAGGAGGGAGCTTCTCCTACAATGAGCAGTTCTTC

D gene: TRBD2
V gene: TRBV3-1
clone size: .
J gene: TRBJ2-3
CDR3 protein: CASSQELAGVRDTQYF
CDR3 DNA: TGTGCCAGCAGCCAAGAACTAGCGGGAGTTCGCGATACGCAGTATTTT

D gene: TRBD1
V gene: TRBV7-2
clone size: .
J gene: TRBJ2-7
CDR3 protein: CASSYTGTGSYEQYF
CDR3 DNA: TGTGCCAGCAGCTACACCGGGACAGGGTCCTACGAGCAGTACTTC

D gene: .
V gene: TRBV5-1
clone size: few
J gene: TRBJ1-1
CDR3 protein: CASSRAGQSNTEAFF
CDR3 DNA: TGCGCCAGCAGCCGGGCAGGGCAATCGAACACTGAAGCTTTCTTT

D gene: .
V gene: TRBV24-1
clone size: .
J gene: TRBJ2-3
CDR3 protein: CATSDRGFTDTQYF
CDR3 DNA: TGTGCCACCAGTGATCGGGGGTTCACAGATACGCAGTATTTT

D gene: .
V gene: TRBV5-6
clone size: .
J gene: TRBJ1-5
CDR3 protein: CASSLSPDQPQHF
CDR3 DNA: TGTGCCAGCAGCTTGTCGCCGGATCAGCCCCAGCATTTT

D gene: .
V gene: TRBV7-8
clone size: many
J gene: TRBJ2-1
CDR3 protein: CASSFLATYNEQFF
CDR3 DNA: TGTGCCAGCAGCTTCCTAGCGACCTACAATGAGCAGTTCTTC

D gene: TRBD1
V gene: TRBV28
clone size: .
J gene: TRBJ2-5
CDR3 protein: CASRKGGSETQYF
CDR3 DNA: TGTGCCAGCAGGAAAGGGGGCTCAGAGACCCAGTACTTC

D gene: .
V gene: TRBV29-1
clone size: .
J gene: TRBJ2-3
CDR3 protein: CSGRGSSTDTQYF
CDR3 DNA: TGCAGCGGACGGGGGTCTAGCACAGATACGCAGTATTTT

D gene: .
V gene: TRBV6-5
clone size: .
J gene: TRBJ2-5
CDR3 protein: CASSYPRETQYF
CDR3 DNA: TGTGCCAGCAGTTACCCAAGAGAGACCCAGTACTTC

D gene: .
V gene: TRBV27
clone size: many
J gene: TRBJ2-1
CDR3 protein: CAVGLAYNEQFF
CDR3 DNA: TGTGCCGTAGGGCTAGCGTACAATGAGCAGTTCTTC

D gene: .
V gene: TRBV27
clone size: many
J gene: TRBJ2-7
CDR3 protein: CASGRGTYEQYF
CDR3 DNA: TGTGCCAGCGGTCGCGGGACCTACGAGCAGTACTTC

D gene: .
V gene: TRBV9
clone size: .
J gene: TRBJ2-3
CDR3 protein: CASSARSDTQYF
CDR3 DNA: TGTGCCAGCAGCGCTCGCTCAGATACGCAGTATTTT

D gene: TRBD2
V gene: TRBV14
clone size: few
J gene: TRBJ2-3
CDR3 protein: CASSQPSGRADTQYF
CDR3 DNA: TGTGCCAGCAGCCAACCTAGCGGGAGAGCAGATACGCAGTATTTT

D gene: .
V gene: TRBV7-7
clone size: .
J gene: TRBJ2-7
CDR3 protein: CASSLASGAEQYF
CDR3 DNA: TGTGCTAGCAGCTTAGCGTCCGGGGCCGAGCAGTACTTC

D gene: .
V gene: TRBV28
clone size: many
J gene: TRBJ2-1
CDR3 protein: CASSSVLSWDTSSYNEQFF
CDR3 DNA: TGTGCCAGCAGTTCAGTCCTTAGCTGGGACACGAGCTCCTACAATGAGCAGTTCTTC

D gene: .
V gene: TRBV28
clone size: .
J gene: TRBJ2-3
CDR3 protein: CASSFPRSRTDTQYF
CDR3 DNA: TGTGCCAGCAGTTTTCCAAGGTCCCGCACAGATACGCAGTATTTT

D gene: TRBD1
V gene: TRBV24-1
clone size: many
J gene: TRBJ2-7
CDR3 protein: CATSDRGRGRTYEQYF
CDR3 DNA: TGTGCCACCAGTGATAGGGGCAGGGGGCGCACCTACGAGCAGTACTTC

D gene: .
V gene: TRBV3-1
clone size: .
J gene: TRBJ2-6
CDR3 protein: CASSQVSSTSGANVLTF
CDR3 DNA: TGTGCCAGCAGCCAAGTCAGCTCCACGTCTGGGGCCAACGTCCTGACTTTC

D gene: TRBD2
V gene: TRBV28
clone size: few
J gene: TRBJ2-5
CDR3 protein: CASSYRLAGRETQYF
CDR3 DNA: TGTGCCAGCAGTTATAGACTAGCGGGAAGGGAGACCCAGTACTTC

D gene: TRBD1
V gene: TRBV5-1
clone size: many
J gene: TRBJ2-1
CDR3 protein: CASSLESGGSGEQFF
CDR3 DNA: TGCGCCAGCAGCTTGGAATCAGGGGGTTCGGGTGAGCAGTTCTTC

D gene: .
V gene: TRBV21-1
clone size: few
J gene: TRBJ2-1
CDR3 protein: CASSPCKGSLYNEQFF
CDR3 DNA: TGTGCCAGCAGTCCCTGCAAGGGCAGCCTCTACAATGAGCAGTTCTTC

D gene: TRBD2
V gene: TRBV4-1
clone size: few
J gene: TRBJ2-5
CDR3 protein: CASSQGLAGRETQYF
CDR3 DNA: TGCGCCAGCAGCCAAGGACTAGCTGGCCGAGAGACCCAGTACTTC

D gene: .
V gene: TRBV5-1
clone size: many
J gene: TRBJ2-2
CDR3 protein: CASSLALNEGTGELFF
CDR3 DNA: TGCGCCAGCAGCTTGGCCTTGAATGAGGGGACCGGGGAGCTGTTTTTT

D gene: .
V gene: TRBV3-1
clone size: .
J gene: TRBJ1-5
CDR3 protein: CASSQGGQTQPQHF
CDR3 DNA: TGTGCCAGCAGCCAAGGGGGCCAGACACAGCCCCAGCATTTT

D gene: .
V gene: TRBV3-1
clone size: .
J gene: TRBJ1-5
CDR3 protein: CASSTTPNQPQHF
CDR3 DNA: TGTGCCAGCAGCACAACCCCGAATCAGCCCCAGCATTTT

D gene: .
V gene: TRBV3-1
clone size: .
J gene: TRBJ2-7
CDR3 protein: CASSPLLGRYEQYF
CDR3 DNA: TGTGCCAGCAGCCCCCTGTTGGGGCGCTACGAGCAGTACTTC

D gene: TRBD1
V gene: TRBV5-1
clone size: .
J gene: TRBJ2-5
CDR3 protein: CASSFRRDRGHETQYF
CDR3 DNA: TGCGCCAGCAGCTTTCGGCGGGACAGGGGCCACGAGACCCAGTACTTC

D gene: .
V gene: TRBV28
clone size: many
J gene: TRBJ1-4
CDR3 protein: CASSLAPMVEGEKLFF
CDR3 DNA: TGTGCCAGCAGTTTAGCCCCAATGGTCGAGGGTGAAAAACTGTTTTTT